These T cell receptor beta chains were read from a single sample in a study of beta chain features in type 1 diabetes. Sequencing used immunoSEQ multiplex PCR; TCRdb keeps in-frame clones, though not all of them. The sample comprises 150,000 or so clones, 9.2% of which are singletons, and 0.68% rests with the top ten. The sample taken for sequencing was central memory CD4+ T cells from blood. Receptors originate from a man between 18 and 29 years old in good health. Both conserved end residues are part of each CDR3. Each record gives: D gene, V gene, J gene, clone size, CDR3 DNA, CDR3 protein. A D gene is named only where the DNA matches it firmly. Clone size is shown for a subset of rows, as once, few, many or a class of expanded clone.

D: NA; V: TRBV28; J: TRBJ2-7; size: NA; DNA: TGTGCCACCCAAGGGGGTTCAGGCTACGAGCAGTACTTC; CDR3: CATQGGSGYEQYF
D: NA; V: TRBV6-1; J: TRBJ1-2; size: NA; DNA: TGTGCCAGCAGTGAAGAGGGGCAGGACGGCTATGGCTACACCTTC; CDR3: CASSEEGQDGYGYTF
D: NA; V: TRBV27; J: TRBJ2-1; size: few; DNA: TGTGCCAGCAGCCCCCTGGGACTTACCGATGAGCAGTTCTTC; CDR3: CASSPLGLTDEQFF
D: NA; V: TRBV6-5; J: TRBJ1-3; size: few; DNA: TGTGCCAGCTCCTCGGGGAGCGCTGGAAACACCATATATTTT; CDR3: CASSSGSAGNTIYF
D: TRBD1; V: TRBV6-6; J: TRBJ1-6; size: NA; DNA: TGTGCCAGCAGTCCACAGGGGGTGGATTCACCCCTCCACTTT; CDR3: CASSPQGVDSPLHF
D: TRBD1; V: TRBV19; J: TRBJ1-1; size: NA; DNA: TGTGCCAGTAGTACACCCGGGACAGGGGTGGCGAACACTGAAGCTTTCTTT; CDR3: CASSTPGTGVANTEAFF
D: NA; V: TRBV30; J: TRBJ1-5; size: few; DNA: TGTGCCTGGAGTGTAGGCCAGGGGTGGAATCAGCCCCAGCATTTT; CDR3: CAWSVGQGWNQPQHF
D: TRBD2; V: TRBV5-1; J: TRBJ2-7; size: few; DNA: TGCGCCAGCAGCTTGGCCCCGGGACTAGCAACCTACGAGCAGTACTTC; CDR3: CASSLAPGLATYEQYF
D: NA; V: TRBV4-2; J: TRBJ1-6; size: few; DNA: TGTGCCAGCAGCCAAAGTCTTCCCGGGTTCGATCGGCATTCACCCCTCCACTTT; CDR3: CASSQSLPGFDRHSPLHF
D: NA; V: TRBV19; J: TRBJ2-1; size: few; DNA: TGTGCCAGTACCTTGGCGGGGGCGCAGAATGAGCAGTTCTTC; CDR3: CASTLAGAQNEQFF
D: TRBD2; V: TRBV28; J: TRBJ2-5; size: many; DNA: TGTGCCAGCAGTTTAAATAGCGGGGGACAAGAGACCCAGTACTTC; CDR3: CASSLNSGGQETQYF
D: TRBD1; V: TRBV27; J: TRBJ2-7; size: many; DNA: TGTGCCAGCAGCCCGGGACAGGGGGCTTACGAGCAGTACTTC; CDR3: CASSPGQGAYEQYF
D: NA; V: TRBV9; J: TRBJ1-2; size: NA; DNA: TGTGCCAGCAGCGTAGGATTCCCGAGTAACTATGGCTACACCTTC; CDR3: CASSVGFPSNYGYTF
D: NA; V: TRBV19; J: TRBJ2-2; size: NA; DNA: TGTGCCAGTAGTATAAGGAGACGGGGCCAGGGGAAGAACACCGGGGAGCTGTTTTTT; CDR3: CASSIRRRGQGKNTGELFF
D: TRBD2; V: TRBV7-2; J: TRBJ2-5; size: NA; DNA: TGTGCCAGCAGCCGTGGGGAACGGGGGGGCGGTGAGACCCAGTACTTC; CDR3: CASSRGERGGGETQYF
D: TRBD1; V: TRBV7-2; J: TRBJ1-5; size: NA; DNA: TGTGCCAGCAGCGCCCTGACAGGGACAGGTCAGCCCCAGCATTTT; CDR3: CASSALTGTGQPQHF
D: NA; V: TRBV18; J: TRBJ1-5; size: NA; DNA: TGTGCCAGCGCCCCCGGGGGGGGGCGAGAGCGGCAGCCCCAGCATTTT; CDR3: CASAPGGGRERQPQHF
D: NA; V: TRBV28; J: TRBJ1-4; size: many; DNA: TGTGCCAGCAGTCCTAGGACCGGGGCTAATGAAAAACTGTTTTTT; CDR3: CASSPRTGANEKLFF
D: TRBD2; V: TRBV11-2; J: TRBJ2-4; size: few; DNA: TGTGCCAGCAGCTTAGATGGGGGGGGGAACATTCAGTACTTC; CDR3: CASSLDGGGNIQYF
D: TRBD1; V: TRBV15; J: TRBJ1-2; size: NA; DNA: TGTGCCACCAGCACCAATACCGGGACAGGGACTGGCTACACCTTC; CDR3: CATSTNTGTGTGYTF
D: TRBD2; V: TRBV4-2; J: TRBJ2-3; size: few; DNA: TGTGCCAGCAGCCGGACTAGCGGGGGGGTAGGATTAACAGATACGCAGTATTTT; CDR3: CASSRTSGGVGLTDTQYF
D: TRBD1; V: TRBV29-1; J: TRBJ1-2; size: many; DNA: TGCAGCGTTGCGGGACAGGGAAAGGGCTACACCTTC; CDR3: CSVAGQGKGYTF
D: TRBD2; V: TRBV11-2; J: TRBJ2-7; size: NA; DNA: TGTGCCAGCAGCTCCGCCGCGGGGGGTCGGCCTAACGAGCAGTACTTC; CDR3: CASSSAAGGRPNEQYF
D: TRBD2; V: TRBV5-8; J: TRBJ2-1; size: NA; DNA: TGTGCCAGCAGCTTGGAGGCGGGGGGGCCCTATGAGCAGTTCTTC; CDR3: CASSLEAGGPYEQFF
D: TRBD1; V: TRBV2; J: TRBJ1-1; size: NA; DNA: TGTGCCAGCAGACGGGACAGAAACACTGAAGCTTTCTTT; CDR3: CASRRDRNTEAFF
D: TRBD1; V: TRBV5-1; J: TRBJ1-5; size: NA; DNA: TGCGCCAGCAGCACGGGGACAGGGTATCAGCCCCAGCATTTT; CDR3: CASSTGTGYQPQHF
D: TRBD1; V: TRBV4-1; J: TRBJ2-5; size: few; DNA: TGCGCCAGCAGCCAAGACGGGACAGGGGAAGAGACCCAGTACTTC; CDR3: CASSQDGTGEETQYF
D: TRBD1; V: TRBV18; J: TRBJ1-1; size: few; DNA: TGTGCCAGCTCACCCACAGGGGCGCGGGGCACTGAAGCTTTCTTT; CDR3: CASSPTGARGTEAFF
D: NA; V: TRBV5-1; J: TRBJ2-7; size: NA; DNA: TGCGCCAGCAGCTTCGACGGGGGGCCCGTCTACGAGCAGTACTTC; CDR3: CASSFDGGPVYEQYF
D: TRBD1; V: TRBV28; J: TRBJ2-5; size: NA; DNA: TGTGCCAGCAGCTCTTGGACAGGGACGTACCAAGAGACCCAGTACTTC; CDR3: CASSSWTGTYQETQYF
D: NA; V: TRBV9; J: TRBJ2-5; size: few; DNA: TGTGCCAGCAGCGTAGCAGGGGCTCGTGAGGAGACCCAGTACTTC; CDR3: CASSVAGAREETQYF
D: NA; V: TRBV18; J: TRBJ2-5; size: NA; DNA: TGTGCCAGCTCACCACCTAACTACCAAGAGACCCAGTACTTC; CDR3: CASSPPNYQETQYF
D: NA; V: TRBV25-1; J: TRBJ2-1; size: NA; DNA: TGTGCCAGCAGTGAATCAGGGGCTGTTGAGCAGTTCTTC; CDR3: CASSESGAVEQFF
D: TRBD2; V: TRBV6-5; J: TRBJ2-7; size: NA; DNA: TGTGCCAGCAGGTCCGGGGGGTCGATCTCCTACGAGCAGTACTTC; CDR3: CASRSGGSISYEQYF
D: TRBD2; V: TRBV7-2; J: TRBJ2-1; size: few; DNA: TGTGCCAGCAGCTTCCCGACTAGCGGGGGGGCCGCCTCGGTCAATGAGCAGTTCTTC; CDR3: CASSFPTSGGAASVNEQFF
D: NA; V: TRBV7-2; J: TRBJ1-6; size: few; DNA: TGTGCCAGCAGCTTAGGAGGGCACGGAAATTCACCCCTCCACTTT; CDR3: CASSLGGHGNSPLHF
D: TRBD1; V: TRBV2; J: TRBJ2-2; size: NA; DNA: TGTGCCAGCAGTCTACAGGGGGGCGCCGGGGAGCTGTTTTTT; CDR3: CASSLQGGAGELFF
D: TRBD2; V: TRBV7-7; J: TRBJ2-1; size: NA; DNA: TGTGCCAGCAGCTTCAGTCCGACTAGCACCAATGAGCAGTTCTTC; CDR3: CASSFSPTSTNEQFF
D: TRBD2; V: TRBV5-1; J: TRBJ2-5; size: NA; DNA: TGCGCCAGCAGCGTTTCCCCAACCGGGACTAGCGGGGGAGAGACCCAGTACTTC; CDR3: CASSVSPTGTSGGETQYF
D: NA; V: TRBV7-9; J: TRBJ1-2; size: NA; DNA: TGTGCCAGCAGCTTAAGCGGTTTTAACTATGGCTACACCTTC; CDR3: CASSLSGFNYGYTF
D: NA; V: TRBV4-2; J: TRBJ1-4; size: NA; DNA: TGTGCCAGCAGCCAAGAATTGCAGGGGAAAAAACTGTTTTTT; CDR3: CASSQELQGKKLFF
D: TRBD1; V: TRBV30; J: TRBJ1-6; size: NA; DNA: TGTGCCTGGCGCTCCGGGACAGGGGTTCATCGTTCACCCCTCCACTTT; CDR3: CAWRSGTGVHRSPLHF
D: TRBD1; V: TRBV27; J: TRBJ2-3; size: NA; DNA: TGTGCCAGCAGTTTCCTGGACAGGGGCCCAGATACGCAGTATTTT; CDR3: CASSFLDRGPDTQYF
D: TRBD1; V: TRBV7-8; J: TRBJ1-5; size: NA; DNA: TGTGCCAGCAGCACTAGCGGGACAGGGGGCAGCAATCAGCCCCAGCATTTT; CDR3: CASSTSGTGGSNQPQHF
D: NA; V: TRBV4-1; J: TRBJ2-5; size: few; DNA: TGCGCCAGCAGCCAAGGGGACGGGACAAAAGCCCAAGAGACCCAGTACTTC; CDR3: CASSQGDGTKAQETQYF
D: NA; V: TRBV25-1; J: TRBJ2-5; size: few; DNA: TGTGCCAGCAGTGAATATTGGGCAGGTGTGGGCCAAGAGACCCAGTACTTC; CDR3: CASSEYWAGVGQETQYF
D: NA; V: TRBV7-2; J: TRBJ2-1; size: NA; DNA: TGTGCCAGCAGCCCTAGAAATAGCCGCCCGTTCTTC; CDR3: CASSPRNSRPFF
D: NA; V: TRBV14; J: TRBJ2-2; size: NA; DNA: TGTGCCAGCAGCCAGGACTGGAACACCGGGGAGCTGTTTTTT; CDR3: CASSQDWNTGELFF
D: NA; V: TRBV9; J: TRBJ1-5; size: few; DNA: TGTGCCAGCAGCGTAGCCGGGGTCTACAATCAGCCCCAGCATTTT; CDR3: CASSVAGVYNQPQHF
D: NA; V: TRBV7-8; J: TRBJ2-7; size: NA; DNA: TGTGCCAGCAGCTCACGGTCGTCATCCGAGCAGTACTTC; CDR3: CASSSRSSSEQYF
D: NA; V: TRBV5-4; J: TRBJ2-3; size: few; DNA: TGTGCCAGCAGCCCCGCCGGGGGAATCGGCACAGATACGCAGTATTTT; CDR3: CASSPAGGIGTDTQYF
D: NA; V: TRBV19; J: TRBJ1-2; size: NA; DNA: TGTGCCAGTAGTATTCTCGGGGGAAGCTATGGCTACACCTTC; CDR3: CASSILGGSYGYTF
D: NA; V: TRBV7-2; J: TRBJ2-1; size: few; DNA: TGTGCCAGCAGCGCCAGCCTAGCCCTCAATGAGCAGTTCTTC; CDR3: CASSASLALNEQFF